This is a list of T cell receptor beta chains from one sample in a study of cytomegalovirus exposure and HLA in healthy donors. Assay used: immunoSEQ multiplex PCR; TCRdb lists only in-frame clones, some missing. The sample shows roughly 100,000 clones, roughly four fifths of them seen only once. The sequencing input was PBMCs. These TCRs come from a male donor in good health and CMV-seropositive. The conserved cysteine and the conserved F or W are not part of the CDR3 here.

TRBV15 ATSRRRGQLAGYRSGELF
TRBV5-1 ASSWTGPNEQF
TRBV14 ASSQRGRYSGANGLT
TRBV7-6 ASSSTGGNTGELF
TRBV6-1 ASSGHSGPKRTDTQY
TRBV7-2 ASSLAGASSYEQY
TRBV5-6 ASSFAGLGNTIY
TRBV18 ASSRVLKETQY
TRBV5-6 ASSWTARVAETQY
TRBV5-1 ASSPRPGSSYGYT
TRBV7-9 ASSGTGNYNYSPLH
TRBV19 ASSIEAGYEQY
TRBV2 ASRPRLAGGGGELF
TRBV28 ASRTGNYGYT
TRBV4-2 ASSQVSSGRVADTQY
TRBV27 ASSLTGDENYGYT
TRBV11-3 ASSLISRNEQF
TRBV6-6 ASKKLESIY
TRBV7-2 ASSYAGAGGIDTQY
TRBV7-2 ASSLVAGVTGELF
TRBV18 ASSPQEGQGTSYEQY
TRBV4-1 ASSQVGLASDTQY